This is a list of T cell receptor beta chains from one sample in a study of PD-1 blockade in mismatch repair-deficient tumors. This table comes from immunoSEQ multiplex PCR, and its TCRdb copy is limited to in-frame clones, with some not included. The table lists about 68,000 clones, roughly 80% of them singletons. Sample: peripheral blood, taken 2 weeks after starting pembrolizumab. The receptors here all came from an adult with mismatch repair-deficient cancer. Each CDR3 is given with its conserved first and last residue. The D gene is left open where the match is weak. The size entry is marked missing in some rows and otherwise reads once, few, many or a size class.

clone_size j_call d_call v_call cdr3_aa cdr3_nt
NA TRBJ2-1 TRBD2 TRBV5-1 CASSFQGLAGAGAYNEQFF TGCGCCAGCAGCTTCCAGGGACTAGCGGGGGCGGGAGCCTACAATGAGCAGTTCTTC
once TRBJ2-1 TRBD2 TRBV11-2 CASSLTSGFYNEQFF TGTGCCAGCAGCTTAACTAGCGGCTTCTACAATGAGCAGTTCTTC
NA TRBJ2-1 NA TRBV9 CASSVVGSSNEQFF TGTGCCAGCAGCGTAGTTGGGTCGTCCAATGAGCAGTTCTTC
NA TRBJ2-6 NA TRBV6-5 CASRRSGANVLTF TGTGCCAGTCGTCGCTCTGGGGCCAACGTCCTGACTTTC
NA TRBJ1-5 NA TRBV11-1 CASSSDRSNQPQHF TGTGCCAGCAGTTCCGACAGAAGCAATCAGCCCCAGCATTTT
once TRBJ1-1 NA TRBV7-7 CASSLDRYTEAFF TGTGCTAGCAGCTTAGACAGGTACACTGAAGCTTTCTTT
NA TRBJ2-7 NA TRBV6-1 CASSESGRGDYEQYF TGTGCCAGCAGTGAATCGGGCAGGGGGGACTACGAGCAGTACTTC
NA TRBJ1-4 NA TRBV2 CASSNFPGRRNEKLFF TGTGCCAGCAGCAACTTTCCGGGACGGCGGAATGAAAAACTGTTTTTT
NA TRBJ1-3 NA TRBV18 CASSLRLDSGNTIYF TGTGCCAGCTCACTAAGACTCGACTCTGGAAACACCATATATTTT
NA TRBJ2-2 TRBD1 TRBV27 CASTGQGGTGELFF TGTGCCAGCACGGGACAGGGCGGAACCGGGGAGCTGTTTTTT
NA TRBJ1-4 NA TRBV5-1 CASSLGAVTNEKLFF TGCGCCAGCAGCTTGGGGGCCGTCACTAATGAAAAACTGTTTTTT
NA TRBJ1-1 NA TRBV18 CASSPDSLNTEAFF TGTGCCAGCTCACCAGACAGTTTGAACACTGAAGCTTTCTTT
NA TRBJ2-5 NA TRBV11-3 CASSSIRGQETQYF TGTGCCAGCAGTTCCATAAGGGGCCAAGAGACCCAGTACTTC